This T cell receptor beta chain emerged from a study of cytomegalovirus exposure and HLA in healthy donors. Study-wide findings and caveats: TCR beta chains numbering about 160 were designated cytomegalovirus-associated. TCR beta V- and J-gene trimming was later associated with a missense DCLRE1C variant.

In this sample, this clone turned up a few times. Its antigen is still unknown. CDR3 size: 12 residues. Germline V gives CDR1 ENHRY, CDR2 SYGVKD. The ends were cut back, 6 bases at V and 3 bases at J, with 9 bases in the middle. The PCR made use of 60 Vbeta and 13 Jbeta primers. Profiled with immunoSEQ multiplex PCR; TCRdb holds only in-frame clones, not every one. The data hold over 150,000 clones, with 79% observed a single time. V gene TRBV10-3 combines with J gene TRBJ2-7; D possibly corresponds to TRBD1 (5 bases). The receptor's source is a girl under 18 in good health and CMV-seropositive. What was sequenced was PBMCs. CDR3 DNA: TGTGCCATCAGCCAAGGGGACTACGAGCAGTACTTC. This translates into CAISQGDYEQYF.